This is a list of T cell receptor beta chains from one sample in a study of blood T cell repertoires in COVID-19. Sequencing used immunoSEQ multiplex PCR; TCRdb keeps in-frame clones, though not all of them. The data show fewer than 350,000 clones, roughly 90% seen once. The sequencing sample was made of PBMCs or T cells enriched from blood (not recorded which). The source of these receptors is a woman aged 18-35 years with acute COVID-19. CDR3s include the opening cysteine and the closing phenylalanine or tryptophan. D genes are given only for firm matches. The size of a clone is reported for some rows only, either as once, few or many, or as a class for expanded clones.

CASSYGRQHNEQFF TGTGCCAGCAGTTACGGAAGACAGCACAATGAGCAGTTCTTC TRBJ2-1 once TRBV6-5 .
CASSPDLAGTSYNEQFF TGTGCCAGCTCTCCAGACCTAGCGGGGACCTCCTACAATGAGCAGTTCTTC TRBJ2-1 . TRBV18 TRBD2
CASTRSYYEQYF TGTGCCAGCACCCGTAGCTATTACGAGCAGTACTTC TRBJ2-7 . TRBV2 .
CASSPQGGQPQHF TGTGCCAGCAGCCCTCAAGGAGGACAGCCCCAGCATTTT TRBJ1-5 . TRBV7-3 .
CASSQAGGLIYEQYF TGTGCCAGCAGCCAAGCGGGAGGGCTAATTTACGAGCAGTACTTC TRBJ2-7 . TRBV14 TRBD2
CASSQDVREGEAFF TGTGCCAGCAGCCAAGATGTACGGGAAGGTGAAGCTTTCTTT TRBJ1-1 . TRBV14 .
CASSSGLAGVWQFF TGTGCCAGCAGCTCCGGACTAGCGGGAGTTTGGCAGTTCTTC TRBJ2-1 . TRBV11-1 TRBD2
CASSFGTGVYEQYF TGTGCCAGCAGTTTCGGGACAGGGGTCTACGAGCAGTACTTC TRBJ2-7 few TRBV27 TRBD1
CASSYPGQGNTEAFF TGTGCCAGCAGTTACCCGGGACAGGGAAACACTGAAGCTTTCTTT TRBJ1-1 . TRBV6-5 TRBD1
CASSSQAGGGDTQYF TGTGCCAGTAGTTCTCAAGCGGGAGGCGGGGATACGCAGTATTTT TRBJ2-3 few TRBV19 TRBD2
CASSLGQLQETQYF TGTGCCAGCAGCCTGGGACAGTTACAAGAGACCCAGTACTTC TRBJ2-5 . TRBV5-8 TRBD1
CASSYSEGSYNSPLHF TGTGCCAGCAGTTACTCGGAGGGCTCCTATAATTCACCCCTCCACTTT TRBJ1-6 . TRBV6-5 .
CASRETSFTDTQYF TGTGCCAGCAGGGAGACTAGTTTCACAGATACGCAGTATTTT TRBJ2-3 . TRBV27 .